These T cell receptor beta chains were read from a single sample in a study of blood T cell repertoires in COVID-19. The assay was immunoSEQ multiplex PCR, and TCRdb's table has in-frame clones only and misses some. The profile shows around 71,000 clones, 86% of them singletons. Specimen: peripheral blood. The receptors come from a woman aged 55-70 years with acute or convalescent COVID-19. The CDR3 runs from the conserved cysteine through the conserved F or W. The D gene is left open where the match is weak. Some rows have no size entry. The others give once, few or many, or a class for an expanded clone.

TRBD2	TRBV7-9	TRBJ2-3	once	TGTGCCGGGCATAGCGGGGGGAGATCAGATACGCAGTATTTT	CAGHSGGRSDTQYF
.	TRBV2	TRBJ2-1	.	TGTGCCAGTGCGCCACCCACTGGCCGGGGCAATGAGCAGTTCTTC	CASAPPTGRGNEQFF
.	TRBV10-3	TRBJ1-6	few	TGTGCCATCAGTGACCTGGACAGCTTGAGCTCCTATAATTCACCCCTCCACTTT	CAISDLDSLSSYNSPLHF
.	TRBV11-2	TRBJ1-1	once	TGTGCCAGCAGCCCCGCACAGGCGAACACTGAAGCTTTCTTT	CASSPAQANTEAFF
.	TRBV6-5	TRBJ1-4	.	TGTGCCAGCAGGGTACTCGAAAAACTGTTTTTT	CASRVLEKLFF
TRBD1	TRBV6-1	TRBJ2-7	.	TGTGCCAGCAGTGAAGCCAGGACAGGTCTGTCCTACGAGCAGTACTTC	CASSEARTGLSYEQYF
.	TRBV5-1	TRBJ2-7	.	TGCGCCAGCAGCTTCGGTCAAGGGGGCTACGAGCAGTACTTC	CASSFGQGGYEQYF
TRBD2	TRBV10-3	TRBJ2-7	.	TGTGCCATCAGCGCCTCCGGGACTAGCGGGAGTCGGGGTTACTACGAGCAGTACTTC	CAISASGTSGSRGYYEQYF
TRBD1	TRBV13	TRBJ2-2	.	TGTGCCAGCAGCTCTTGGACAGGGGCGAACACCGGGGAGCTGTTTTTT	CASSSWTGANTGELFF
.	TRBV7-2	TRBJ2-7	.	TGTGCCAGCAGCTTAGGCAGAGGGCCCTACGAGCAGTACTTC	CASSLGRGPYEQYF
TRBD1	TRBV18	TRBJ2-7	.	TGTGCCAGCTCTGGGACAGTCTCCTACGAGCAGTACTTC	CASSGTVSYEQYF
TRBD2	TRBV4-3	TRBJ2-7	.	TGCGCCAGCAGCCTAGGGACTAGCGGAGCATACGAGCAGTACTTC	CASSLGTSGAYEQYF
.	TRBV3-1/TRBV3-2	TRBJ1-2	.	TGTGCCAGCAGCCAGGCGAGGGCAGGTGGCTACACCTTC	CASSQARAGGYTF
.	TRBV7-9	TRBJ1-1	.	TGTGCCAGCAGCTACACAGAAAACACTGAAGCTTTCTTT	CASSYTENTEAFF
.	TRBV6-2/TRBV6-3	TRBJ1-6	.	TGTGCCAGCAGCACACCTCTTTCACCCCTCCACTTT	CASSTPLSPLHF
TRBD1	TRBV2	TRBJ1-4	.	TGTGCCAGCCAAACGGGACAGGGCCAGGAAAAACTGTTTTTT	CASQTGQGQEKLFF
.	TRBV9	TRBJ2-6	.	TGTGCCAGCAGCGTATTCGGGAGCAGTACTGGGGCCAACGTCCTGACTTTC	CASSVFGSSTGANVLTF
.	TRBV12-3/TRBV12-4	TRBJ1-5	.	TGTGCCAGCAGTTTAAAGCCTGAGCAGCCCCAGCATTTT	CASSLKPEQPQHF
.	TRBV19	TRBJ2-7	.	TGTGCCAGTAGGGACAGTCTCTACGAGCAGTACTTC	CASRDSLYEQYF
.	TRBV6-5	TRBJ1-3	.	TGTGCCAGCATTCCGGGTGCTGGAAACACCATATATTTT	CASIPGAGNTIYF